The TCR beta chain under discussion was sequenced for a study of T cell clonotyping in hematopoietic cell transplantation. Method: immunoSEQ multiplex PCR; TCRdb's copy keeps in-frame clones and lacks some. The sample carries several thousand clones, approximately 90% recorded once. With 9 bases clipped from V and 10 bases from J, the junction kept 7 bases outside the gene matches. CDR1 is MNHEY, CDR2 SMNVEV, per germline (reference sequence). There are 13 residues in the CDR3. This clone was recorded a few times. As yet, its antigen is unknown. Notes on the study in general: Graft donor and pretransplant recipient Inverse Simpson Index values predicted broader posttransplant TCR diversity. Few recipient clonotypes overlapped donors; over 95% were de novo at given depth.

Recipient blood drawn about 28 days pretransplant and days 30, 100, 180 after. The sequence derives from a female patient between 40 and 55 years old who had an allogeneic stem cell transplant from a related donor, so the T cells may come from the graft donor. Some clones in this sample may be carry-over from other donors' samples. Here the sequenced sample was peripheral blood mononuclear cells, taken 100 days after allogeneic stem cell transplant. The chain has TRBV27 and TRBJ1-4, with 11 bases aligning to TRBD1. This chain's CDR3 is CASQDRGPGKLFF. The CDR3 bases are TGTGCCAGTCAGGACAGGGGGCCGGGAAAACTGTTTTTT.